This is a list of T cell receptor beta chains from one sample in a study of blood T cells in healthy people across ages. Via MiXCR, TCRdb re-called the 5' RACE reads, giving one row per CDR3 protein. Here the sample spans fewer than 1 million distinct CDR3 sequences, around 42% being singletons. Sequencing was performed on blood. These receptors originate from a man aged 55 to 70 in good health. CDR3s include the opening cysteine and the closing phenylalanine or tryptophan. D genes are given only for firm matches. Some rows mark clone size as missing; the rest say once, few, many or name a class of expanded clone.

.	TRBV29-1	TRBJ2-6	few	TGCAGCGTTGACGCGGCTGGGGCCAACGTCCTGACTTTC	CSVDAAGANVLTF
TRBD2	TRBV2	TRBJ2-7	.	TGTGCCAGCAGTGTCTCTAGCGGCTCCTACGAGCAGTACTTC	CASSVSSGSYEQYF
.	TRBV12-3/TRBV12-4	TRBJ1-2	.	TGTGCCAGCAGTTTAGACGGACGTCCCTATGGCTACACCTTC	CASSLDGRPYGYTF
.	TRBV6-6	TRBJ1-2	few	TGTGCCAGCAGTTACTCTCAGGGGCAAAATGGCTACACCTTC	CASSYSQGQNGYTF
TRBD1	TRBV27	TRBJ1-2	.	TGTGCCAGCAGTTCAACCGGGACAGGGGATTTTGCGGATGGCTACACCTTC	CASSSTGTGDFADGYTF
.	TRBV14	TRBJ1-1	.	TGTGCCAGCCAAGGGGGTTTGAACACTGAAGCTTTCTTT	CASQGGLNTEAFF
TRBD1	TRBV4-3	TRBJ2-3	.	TGCGCCAGCAGCCAAGCGGACAGGGGGGACACAGATACGCAGTATTTT	CASSQADRGDTDTQYF
.	TRBV4-3	TRBJ2-1	few	TGCGCCAGCAGCCAGGGTGGGCAGGGGTTCTACAATGAGCAGTTCTTC	CASSQGGQGFYNEQFF
.	TRBV6-6	TRBJ2-6	few	TGTGCCAGCCTCCCTCAATCTGGGGCCAACGTCCTGACTTTC	CASLPQSGANVLTF
.	TRBV5-1	TRBJ2-7	.	TGCGCCAGCAGCCTGGAGGCCCACTCCTACGAGCAGTACTTC	CASSLEAHSYEQYF
.	TRBV7-8	TRBJ2-7	few	TGTGCCAGCAGCTTACCGGTCCTCACACCCGAGCAGTACTTC	CASSLPVLTPEQYF
.	TRBV11-2	TRBJ2-4	.	TGTGCCAGCAGCTTAGCGCTAGCCAAAAACATTCAGTACTTC	CASSLALAKNIQYF
.	TRBV7-3	TRBJ2-7	few	TGTGCCAGCAGCTTAAAGGGGGTCTCCTACGAGCAGTACTTC	CASSLKGVSYEQYF
.	TRBV20-1	TRBJ2-7	once	TGCAGTGCTCCGGGGACAACCAGCTCCTACGAGCAGTACTTC	CSAPGTTSSYEQYF
TRBD1	TRBV7-2	TRBJ2-1	.	TGTGCCAGCAGCTGGGACAGGGGGCTTGTACGACCCAATGAGCAGTTCTTC	CASSWDRGLVRPNEQFF
.	TRBV7-9	TRBJ1-2	many	TGTGCCAGCAGCCCCGCCGCTGGTATGGGTGGCTACACCTTC	CASSPAAGMGGYTF
.	TRBV6-2/TRBV6-3	TRBJ2-7	.	TGTGCCAGCAGTTACATTCAAGTCAGTCCGTACGAGCAGTACTTC	CASSYIQVSPYEQYF
.	TRBV7-2	TRBJ2-7	.	TGTGCCAGCAGCTTAGAATTATGGAGGGAGCAGTACTTC	CASSLELWREQYF
TRBD1	TRBV28	TRBJ2-7	.	TGTGCCAGCAGCCCCTACAGGGGCTCGCACGAGCAGTACTTC	CASSPYRGSHEQYF
.	TRBV6-6	TRBJ1-1	.	TGTGCCAGCAGTACGGTGACAGACAACACTGAAGCTTTCTTT	CASSTVTDNTEAFF
TRBD2	TRBV7-9	TRBJ2-7	.	TGTGCCAGCAGCCCGGGAGGCAGACGCTTCTCCTACGAGCAGTACTTC	CASSPGGRRFSYEQYF
.	TRBV5-1	TRBJ2-7	.	TGCGCCAGCAGCTTGGAGAAGAGCTACGAGCAGTACTTC	CASSLEKSYEQYF